The 18 T cell receptor beta chains below were found in one sample sequenced in a study of post-analysis software for immune sequencing data. No antigen has been identified for these receptors. Prepared TCR beta cDNA libraries contained unique molecular identifiers. Using its own MiXCR run on the PCR reads, TCRdb lists one record per CDR3 protein. The data hold 600,000 to 700,000 distinct CDR3 sequences, with roughly three fifths observed a single time. Overall study results and limits: Roughly five TRBV segments were significantly more frequent in patients than in controls. TRBV5-6, TRBV5-1 and TRBV20-1 were among these segments.

Sequenced: blood. These receptors were taken from a girl between 2 and 10 years old with multiple sclerosis.

The CDR3 DNA follows: TGTGCCAGTCTACACCCCGGAAACACCATATATTTT. It specifies CASLHPGNTIYF. The chain joins TRBV19 to TRBJ1-3; D unresolved. The germline gives CDR1 LNHDA, CDR2 SQIVND (reference sequence). Trimming cost V 8 bases and J 4 bases, with 9 bases left between them. The CDR3 extends over 12 amino acids. Full variable domain (missing parts from reference TRBV19 and TRBJ1-3): DGGITQSPKYLFRKEGQNVTLSCEQNLNHDAMYWYRQDPGQGLRLIYYSQIVNDFQKGDIAEGYSVSREKKESFPLTVTSAQKNPTAFYLCASLHPGNTIYFGEGSWLTVV.

The V and J genes are TRBV4-1 and TRBJ2-1; tentatively, D is TRBD2 (5 bases). Per germline, CDR1 MGHRA and CDR2 YSYEKL. This CDR3 comprises 15 residues. The V end lost 0 bases, the J end lost 2 bases, and 8 bases lay between the germline ends. The CDR3 here is CASSQEGVTYNEQFF. The DNA for the CDR3 is TGCGCCAGCAGCCAAGAGGGAGTGACCTACAATGAGCAGTTCTTC.

This chain joins TRBV27 and TRBJ2-4, with D possibly TRBD2 on 6 matching bases. CDR1 MNHEY and CDR2 SMNVEV come from the germline V gene (reference sequence). V dropped 0 bases and J dropped 7 bases, with 28 bases sitting between them. CDR3 length: 20 amino acids. The CDR3 is CASSLSKDGPVNGAGNIQYF. CDR3 bases: TGTGCCAGCAGTTTATCGAAGGATGGGCCGGTAAATGGGGCGGGGAACATTCAGTACTTC.

DNA of the CDR3: TGCAGCGTTGCTGGGACAGGGAATAGAAGGAACAATGAGCAGTTCTTC. This gives the protein CSVAGTGNRRNNEQFF. This rearrangement joins TRBV29-1 to TRBJ2-1; 9 bases line up with TRBD1. The CDR3 extends over 16 amino acids. Per the germline V gene, CDR1 is SQVTM and CDR2 is ANQGSEA. V trimming: 4 bases; J trimming: 5 bases; junction bases outside the gene matches: 12.

V usage is TRBV12-3 or TRBV12-4 and J usage is TRBJ2-4, with D hard to call. The CDR3 sequence is 13 residues long. V shed 6 bases and J shed 9 bases, with 15 bases lying between them. The CDR3 here is CASSALEVGIQYF. DNA of the CDR3: TGTGCCAGCAGCGCCCTTGAGGTCGGCATTCAGTACTTC.

The rearrangement uses TRBV7-6 and TRBJ2-1; tentative D call: TRBD1 (5 bases). Trimming cost V 0 bases and J 4 bases, with 7 bases left between them. The germline gives CDR1 SGHVS, CDR2 FNYEAQ. This CDR3 has 14 residues. Here the CDR3 reads CASSLADRYNEQFF. The CDR3 DNA follows: TGTGCCAGCAGCTTAGCTGACAGATACAATGAGCAGTTCTTC.

This clonotype was seen ten or more times. This sequence joins TRBV29-1 and TRBJ2-1, with 9 nucleotides matching TRBD2. The CDR3 has 16 residues. Germline loops: CDR1 SQVTM, CDR2 ANQGSEA. Trimming removed 3 bases from V and 9 bases from J; junction bases left unmatched: 15. The CDR3 protein is CSVDGGVSGSLREQFF. The CDR3 DNA sequence: TGCAGCGTTGATGGGGGGGTTAGCGGGAGCCTGCGTGAGCAGTTCTTC.

This sequence joins TRBV7-6 and TRBJ2-2, with a weak D call TRBD1 (6 bases). V was clipped by 2 bases and J by 6 bases, with 7 bases between them. There are 13 residues in the CDR3. Germline V gene sequence: CDR1 SGHVS, CDR2 FNYEAQ. CDR3 sequence: CASSLSGAGELFF. As DNA, the CDR3 is TGTGCCAGCAGCTTATCAGGGGCCGGGGAGCTGTTTTTT.

This clonotype was seen more than once but under ten times. This chain connects TRBV11-2 to TRBJ2-1; D unclear. Germline V lookup: CDR1 SGHAT, CDR2 FQNNGV. The CDR3 consists of 13 residues. The V end lost 7 bases, the J end lost 0 bases, and 7 bases lay between the germline ends. CDR3 amino acids: CASTVSSYNEQFF. DNA of the CDR3: TGTGCCAGCACCGTTAGCTCCTACAATGAGCAGTTCTTC.

This chain joins TRBV20-1 and TRBJ2-5; D unclear. V gave up 8 bases and J gave up 3 bases, with 10 bases separating them. CDR3 length: 11 residues. Germline V CDR1 and CDR2: DFQATT, SNEGSKA (reference sequence). CDR3 sequence: CSCSDEETQYF. DNA for the CDR3: TGCAGTTGCAGCGACGAAGAGACCCAGTACTTC.

CDR3 nucleotide sequence: TGTGCCAGTAGTACTTACACGGAGGGAGCGAATGAAGCTTTCTTT. Translating gives CASSTYTEGANEAFF. The genes are TRBV19 and TRBJ1-1; D is unresolved. V was cut by 4 bases and J by 7 bases, with 19 bases left in between. The V gene's germline CDR1 is LNHDA and CDR2 SQIVND (reference sequence). This CDR3 spans 15 amino acids.

CDR3 residues: CASSATGQGFIGTEAFF. CDR3 nucleotide sequence: TGTGCCAGCAGCGCCACGGGACAGGGGTTTATAGGCACTGAAGCTTTCTTT. The chain links TRBV7-4 to TRBJ1-1, with 10 bases that match TRBD1. Germline V gives CDR1 SGHVT, CDR2 SQSDAQ. The CDR3 extends over 17 amino acids. Trimming removed 5 bases from V and 4 bases from J; junction bases left unmatched: 13.

The chain is built from TRBV29-1 and TRBJ2-1; D remains ambiguous. CDR1 and CDR2 from the germline V gene are SQVTM and ANQGSEA. The CDR3 is 11 residues long. The germline V and J ends were trimmed by 6 bases and 8 bases, with 11 bases remaining between them. The CDR3 here is CSVHNPDEQFF. The DNA for the CDR3 is TGCAGCGTCCACAACCCCGATGAGCAGTTCTTC.

V usage is TRBV4-3 and J usage is TRBJ2-3; the D is unclear. Trimming took off 1 base at V and 0 bases at J, with 8 bases between the two ends. Germline V gene lookup returns CDR1 LGHNA and CDR2 YSLEER. The CDR3 length is 15 residues. CDR3 in amino acids: CASSQVVQSTDTQYF. As DNA, the CDR3 is TGCGCCAGCAGCCAAGTGGTACAGAGCACAGATACGCAGTATTTT.

This clonotype was detected a few times. The chain joins TRBV6-2 or TRBV6-3 to TRBJ1-1, with D maybe TRBD1 (5 bases). This CDR3 comprises 12 residues. Germline V CDR1 and CDR2: MNHEY, SVGEGT. V was trimmed by 5 bases and J by 7 bases, leaving 11 bases between them. This CDR3 is CASSPDSYEAFF. For the CDR3, the DNA is TGTGCCAGCAGTCCCGACAGCTATGAAGCTTTCTTT.

This clonotype was detected only a few times. The chain couples TRBV29-1 to TRBJ2-1; D is ambiguous. Trimming took off 4 bases at V and 4 bases at J, with 8 bases between the two ends. The CDR3 is 12 residues long. Germline V CDR1 and CDR2: SQVTM, ANQGSEA. The CDR3 DNA is TGCAGCGTTGGTAGCCAGTACAATGAGCAGTTCTTC. Protein: CSVGSQYNEQFF.

This clonotype was seen a handful of times. The V and J genes are TRBV7-9 and TRBJ2-1; D is perhaps TRBD1 or TRBD2 (5 bases each). Germline-derived CDR1 and CDR2 are SEHNR and FQNEAQ (reference sequence). CDR3 length: 14 residues. V dropped 6 bases and J dropped 6 bases, with 15 bases sitting between them. As DNA, the CDR3 is TGTGCCAGCAGTCCCCAGGGTGGGGGCAATGAGCAGTTCTTC. This translates into CASSPQGGGNEQFF.

CDR3 bases: TGCAGTGCTAGTGGGGAACTCAGCTCCTACAATGAGCAGTTCTTC. Its protein product is CSASGELSSYNEQFF. J is TRBJ2-1 and V is TRBV20-1; D ambiguous. The CDR3 is 15 amino acids. Germline V gives CDR1 DFQATT, CDR2 SNEGSKA (reference sequence). Deletions cut 3 bases from V and 0 bases from J, with 12 bases between.